The entry below describes one T cell receptor beta chain. Its target is unknown. Per germline, CDR1 MNHNS and CDR2 SASEGT. After removal of 1 base from V and 8 bases from J, the junction contained 11 bases not matched to a gene. The CDR3 covers 16 residues. This specimen comes from a study of Tregs in tolerant kidney transplant recipients. Study-level information: Mixed chimerism was transient after nonmyeloablative marrow transplants from related graft donors. Study findings and constraints: Tregs expanded with activated donor B cells seemed most donor-specific.

Thawed PBMCs were FACS-sorted into unstimulated CD4+CD25+CD127- regulatory T cells, CD4+CD25- non-regulatory cells, CD4 and CD8 cells. The protocol was immunoSEQ multiplex PCR, while the TCRdb copy is restricted to in-frame clones and leaves out a portion. This table holds over 50,000 clones, roughly 85% found once. The source material was Tregs from blood, sampled before the transplant. This sequence joins TRBV6-1 and TRBJ2-1; 7 nucleotides match TRBD2. This TCR was sampled from a human donor who received a combined kidney and bone marrow transplant. Here the CDR3 DNA reads TGTGCCAGCAGTGAAGGTCGCGGGAGTGCGTTCGATGAGCAGTTCTTC. Translation: CASSEGRGSAFDEQFF.